This TCR beta chain was found in a study of blood T cells in healthy people across ages. For the second PCR, which ran for roughly 6 to 11 cycles, a sample-barcoded 5' primer and a J-beta primer mix were used. TCRdb re-derived calls from the 5' RACE reads in MiXCR, one entry per CDR3 protein. The sample has roughly 1,500,000 distinct CDR3 sequences, roughly a third seen once; the top ten hold around 11%. Study-wide results and limits: The unsorted PBMCs prevented any conclusive comparison of naive versus antigen-experienced cells. While age rose, TCR beta diversity per million T cells dropped in a roughly linear way.

In the case of this clonotype: Its target is unknown.

Drawn from each donor were approximately 9.5 milliliters of peripheral blood. CDR1 is SGHTA and CDR2 is FQGNSA in the germline V gene. This CDR3 comprises 15 residues. Trimming at V came to 3 bases and at J to 7 bases, leaving 11 bases not matched to a gene. This receptor was identified in a woman in her 30s in good health. The chain carries TRBV7-2 and TRBJ2-7, with 8 bases aligning to TRBD2. Sequencing was carried out using blood. CDR3 region: CASSFPGLVGREQYF. CDR3 DNA sequence: TGTGCCAGCAGCTTTCCGGGACTAGTGGGAAGGGAGCAGTACTTC.